The clone carrying this TCR beta chain was recorded only once. The antigen remains undetermined. The sample belongs to a study of tumor-infiltrating T cells and Merkel cell polyomavirus. Overall study context: The T cells studied were CD8+ and recognized the Merkel cell polyomavirus KLL epitope. Treatment was non-standardized, spanning chemotherapy, radiation and immunotherapies.

Produced via immunoSEQ multiplex PCR; TCRdb's table is partial and in-frame only. The sample carries about 2,100 clones, approximately 98% recorded once. Robust Merkel cell polyomavirus Large T antigen positivity by immunohistochemistry was seen in all patients' tumors. Included patients showed over 0.04% KLL-tetramer+ CD8+ T cells in blood and/or TIL. Patients with unknown primaries presenting with nodal disease, or with insufficient primary tissue, had lymph node tumors analyzed. J gave up 0 bases and V 6 bases, and 5 bases lay outside the gene matches. From germline, CDR1 is MNHEY and CDR2 SVGAGI. This CDR3 is built from 15 residues. Study outcomes and limitations: Largely private KLL-specific TRB repertoires had one clonotype shared by two patients.

Sequencing used lymph node tissue. This receptor was taken from a man aged 65 to 85 with Merkel cell carcinoma. The chain couples TRBV6-5 to TRBJ1-3; 7 positions agree with TRBD1. The CDR3 loop is CASRRTGTSGNTIYF. The CDR3 bases are TGTGCCAGCAGGCGGACAGGTACCTCTGGAAACACCATATATTTT.